This TCR beta chain is drawn from a study of identical twins. A word on this clonotype: Its specificity is unknown.

Trimming took 3 bases from V and 5 from J; bases not matched to a gene: 20. In germline, CDR1 is DFQATT, CDR2 SNEGSKA (reference sequence). This CDR3 is 18 amino acids long. TCRdb analysed the 5' RACE reads with MiXCR anew, one entry per CDR3 protein. The sample lists 700,000 or so distinct CDR3 sequences, 20% to 25% occurring once. Study-wide findings and caveats: Fewer insertions were carried by abundant cord blood beta clonotypes, but none was seen in memory repertoires.

This sample was shared with a second study, whose subject was T cells expressing NK-cell markers.

This TCR was sampled from a woman between 18 and 29 years old in good health. This chain joins TRBV20-1 and TRBJ2-5; the match to TRBD2 covers 8 bases. Sequencing was done on a sample of PBMCs. CDR3 protein: CSARAISGRGDRGETQYF. Here the CDR3 DNA reads TGCAGTGCTAGGGCAATAAGCGGGCGGGGGGATCGGGGGGAGACCCAGTACTTC.